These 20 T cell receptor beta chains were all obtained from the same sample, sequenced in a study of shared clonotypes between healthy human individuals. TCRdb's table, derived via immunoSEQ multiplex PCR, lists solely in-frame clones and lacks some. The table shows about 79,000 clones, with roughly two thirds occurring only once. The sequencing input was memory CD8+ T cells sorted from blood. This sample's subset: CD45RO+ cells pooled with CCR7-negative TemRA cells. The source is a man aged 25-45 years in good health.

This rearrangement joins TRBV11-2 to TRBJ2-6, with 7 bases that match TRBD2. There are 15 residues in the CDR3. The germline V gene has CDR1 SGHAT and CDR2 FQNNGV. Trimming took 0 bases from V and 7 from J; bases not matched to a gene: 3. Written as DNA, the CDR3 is TGTGCCAGCAGCTTAGATTGGGGGGGAGCCAACGTCCTGACTTTC. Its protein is CASSLDWGGANVLTF.

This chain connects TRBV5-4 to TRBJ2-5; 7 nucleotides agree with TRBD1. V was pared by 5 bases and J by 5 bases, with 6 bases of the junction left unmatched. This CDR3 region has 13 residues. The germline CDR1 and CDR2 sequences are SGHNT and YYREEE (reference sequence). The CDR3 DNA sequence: TGTGCCAGCAGGCCGGGACAGCGGGAGACCCAGTACTTC. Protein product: CASRPGQRETQYF. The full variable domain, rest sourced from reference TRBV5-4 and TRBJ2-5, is ETGVTQSPTHLIKTRGQQVTLRCSSQSGHNTVSWYQQALGQGPQFIFQYYREEENGRGNFPPRFSGLQFPNYSSELNVNALELDDSALYLCASRPGQRETQYFGPGTRLLVL.

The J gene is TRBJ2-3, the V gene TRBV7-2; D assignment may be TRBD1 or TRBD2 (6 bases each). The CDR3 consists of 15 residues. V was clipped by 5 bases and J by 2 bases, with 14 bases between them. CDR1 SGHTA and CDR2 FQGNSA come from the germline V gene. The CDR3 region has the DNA TGTGCCAGCAGCGTAGATAGGGGGGCCACAGATACGCAGTATTTT. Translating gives CASSVDRGATDTQYF.

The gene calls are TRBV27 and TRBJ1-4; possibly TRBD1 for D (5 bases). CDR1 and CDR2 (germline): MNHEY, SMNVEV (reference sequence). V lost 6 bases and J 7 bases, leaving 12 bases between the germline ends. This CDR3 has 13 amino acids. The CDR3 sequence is CASSDDRREKLFF. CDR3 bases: TGTGCCAGCAGCGACGACAGACGTGAAAAACTGTTTTTT.

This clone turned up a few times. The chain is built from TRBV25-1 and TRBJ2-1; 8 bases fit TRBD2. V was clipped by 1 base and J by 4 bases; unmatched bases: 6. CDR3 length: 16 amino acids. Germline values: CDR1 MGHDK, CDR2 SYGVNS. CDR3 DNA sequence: TGTGCCAGCAGTGAATCCAAGGGACTAGAATACAATGAGCAGTTCTTC. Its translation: CASSESKGLEYNEQFF.

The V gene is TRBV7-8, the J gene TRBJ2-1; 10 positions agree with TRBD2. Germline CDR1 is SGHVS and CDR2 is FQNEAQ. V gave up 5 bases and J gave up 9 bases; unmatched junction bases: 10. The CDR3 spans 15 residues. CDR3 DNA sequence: TGTGCCAGCAGCCTCCAGCGGGAGGGCCGGACTGAGCAGTTCTTC. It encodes CASSLQREGRTEQFF.

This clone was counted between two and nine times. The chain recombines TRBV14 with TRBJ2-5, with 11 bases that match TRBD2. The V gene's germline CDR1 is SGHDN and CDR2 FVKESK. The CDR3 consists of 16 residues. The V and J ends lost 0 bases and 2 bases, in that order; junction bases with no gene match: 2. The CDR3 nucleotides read TGTGCCAGCAGCCAAGATACTAGCGGGAGACAAGAGACCCAGTACTTC. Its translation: CASSQDTSGRQETQYF.

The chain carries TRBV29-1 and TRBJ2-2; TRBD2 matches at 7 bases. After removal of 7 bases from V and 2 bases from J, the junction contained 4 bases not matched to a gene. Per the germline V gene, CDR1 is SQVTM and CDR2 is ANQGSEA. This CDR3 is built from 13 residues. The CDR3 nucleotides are TGCAGCGCTAGCGGAATTAACACCGGGGAGCTGTTTTTT. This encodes CSASGINTGELFF.

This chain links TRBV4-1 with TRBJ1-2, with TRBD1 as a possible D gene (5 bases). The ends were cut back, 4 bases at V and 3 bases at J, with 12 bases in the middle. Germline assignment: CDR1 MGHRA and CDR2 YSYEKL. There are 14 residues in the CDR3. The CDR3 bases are TGCGCCAGCAGCCCCCAACGGGGGGACTATGGCTACACCTTC. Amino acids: CASSPQRGDYGYTF.

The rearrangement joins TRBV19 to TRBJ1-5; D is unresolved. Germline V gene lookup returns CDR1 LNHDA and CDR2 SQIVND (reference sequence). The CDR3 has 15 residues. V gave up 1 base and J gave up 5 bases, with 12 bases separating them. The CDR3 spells CASSIVRGWDQPQHF. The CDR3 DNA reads TGTGCCAGTAGTATAGTTCGAGGGTGGGATCAGCCCCAGCATTTT.

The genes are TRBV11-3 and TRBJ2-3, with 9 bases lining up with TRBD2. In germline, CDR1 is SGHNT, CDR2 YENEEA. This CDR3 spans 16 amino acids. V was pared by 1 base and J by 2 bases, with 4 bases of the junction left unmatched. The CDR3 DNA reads TGTGCCAGCAGCTTAGGTGCTAGCGGGAACACAGATACGCAGTATTTT. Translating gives CASSLGASGNTDTQYF.

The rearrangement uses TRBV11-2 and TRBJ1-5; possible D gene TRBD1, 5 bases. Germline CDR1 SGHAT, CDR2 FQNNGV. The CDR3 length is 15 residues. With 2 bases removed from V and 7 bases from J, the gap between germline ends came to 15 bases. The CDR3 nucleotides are TGTGCCAGCAGCTTAAGGGGCGGGGGAGGCCAGCCCCAGCATTTT. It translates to CASSLRGGGGQPQHF.

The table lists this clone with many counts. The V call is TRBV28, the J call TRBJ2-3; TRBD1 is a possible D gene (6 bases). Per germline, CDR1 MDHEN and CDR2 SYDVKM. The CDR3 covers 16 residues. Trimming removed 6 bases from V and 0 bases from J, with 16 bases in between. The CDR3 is CASRPDRSSSTDTQYF. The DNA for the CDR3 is TGTGCCAGCAGACCAGACAGGTCCTCTAGCACAGATACGCAGTATTTT.

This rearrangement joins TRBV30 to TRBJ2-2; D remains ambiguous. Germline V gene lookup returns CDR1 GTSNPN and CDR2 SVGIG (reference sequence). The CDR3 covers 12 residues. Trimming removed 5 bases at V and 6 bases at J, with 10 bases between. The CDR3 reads CAWHGEPGELFF. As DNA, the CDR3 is TGTGCCTGGCATGGGGAACCCGGGGAGCTGTTTTTT.

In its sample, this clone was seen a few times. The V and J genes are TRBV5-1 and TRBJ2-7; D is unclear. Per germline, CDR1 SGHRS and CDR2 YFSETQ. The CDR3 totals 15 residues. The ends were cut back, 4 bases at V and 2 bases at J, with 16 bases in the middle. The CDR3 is CASSPNLQDTYEQYF. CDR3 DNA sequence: TGCGCCAGCAGCCCTAACTTACAAGACACCTACGAGCAGTACTTC.

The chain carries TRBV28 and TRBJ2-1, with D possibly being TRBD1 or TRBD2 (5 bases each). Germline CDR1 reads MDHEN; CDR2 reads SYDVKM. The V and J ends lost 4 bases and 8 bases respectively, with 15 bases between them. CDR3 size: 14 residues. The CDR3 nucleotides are TGTGCCAGCAGTTCCGAGGGAGTGGGGGATGAGCAGTTCTTC. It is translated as CASSSEGVGDEQFF.

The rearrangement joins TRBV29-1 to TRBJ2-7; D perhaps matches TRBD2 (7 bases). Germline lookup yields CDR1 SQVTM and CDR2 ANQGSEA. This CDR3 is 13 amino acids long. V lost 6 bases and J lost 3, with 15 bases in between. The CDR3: CSVGEGHNYEQYF. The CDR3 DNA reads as TGCAGCGTCGGGGAGGGACACAACTACGAGCAGTACTTC.

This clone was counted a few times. The chain's CDR3 is CASSLELAGVWSGELFF. The DNA for the CDR3 is TGTGCCAGCAGCTTGGAACTAGCGGGAGTTTGGTCCGGGGAGCTGTTTTTT. The chain couples TRBV5-6 to TRBJ2-2, with 11 bases aligning to TRBD2. Germline CDR1 reads SGHDT; CDR2 reads YYEEEE. CDR3 length: 17 residues. Trimming at V came to 0 bases and at J to 6 bases, leaving 7 bases not matched to a gene.

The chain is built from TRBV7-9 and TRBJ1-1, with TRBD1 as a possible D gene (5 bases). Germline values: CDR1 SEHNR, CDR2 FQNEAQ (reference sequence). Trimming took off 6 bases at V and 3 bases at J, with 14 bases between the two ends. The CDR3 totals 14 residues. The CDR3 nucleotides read TGTGCCAGCAGAGATTGGTCGGGGGACACTGAAGCTTTCTTT. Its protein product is CASRDWSGDTEAFF.

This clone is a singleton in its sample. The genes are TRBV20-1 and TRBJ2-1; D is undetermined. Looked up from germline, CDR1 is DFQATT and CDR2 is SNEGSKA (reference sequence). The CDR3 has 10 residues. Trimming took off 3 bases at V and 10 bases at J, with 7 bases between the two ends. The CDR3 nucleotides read TGCAGTGCTAGTTTTGTAGAGCAGTTCTTC. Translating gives CSASFVEQFF.